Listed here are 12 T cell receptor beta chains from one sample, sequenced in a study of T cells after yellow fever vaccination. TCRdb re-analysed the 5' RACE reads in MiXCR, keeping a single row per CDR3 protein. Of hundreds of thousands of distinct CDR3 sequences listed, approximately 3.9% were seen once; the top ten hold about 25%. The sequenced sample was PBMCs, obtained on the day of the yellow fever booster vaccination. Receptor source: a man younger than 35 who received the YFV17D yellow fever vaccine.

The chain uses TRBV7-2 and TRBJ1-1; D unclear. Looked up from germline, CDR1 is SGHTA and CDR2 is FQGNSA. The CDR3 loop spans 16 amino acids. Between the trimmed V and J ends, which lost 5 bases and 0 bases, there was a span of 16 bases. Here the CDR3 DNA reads TGTGCCAGCAGCCCTCGGGGTACCGGGATGAACACTGAAGCTTTCTTT. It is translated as CASSPRGTGMNTEAFF. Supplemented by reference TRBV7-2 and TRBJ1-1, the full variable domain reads GAGVSQSPSNKVTEKGKDVELRCDPISGHTALYWYRQSLGQGLEFLIYFQGNSAPDKSGLPSDRFSAERTGGSVSTLTIQRTQQEDSAVYLCASSPRGTGMNTEAFFGQGTRLTVV.

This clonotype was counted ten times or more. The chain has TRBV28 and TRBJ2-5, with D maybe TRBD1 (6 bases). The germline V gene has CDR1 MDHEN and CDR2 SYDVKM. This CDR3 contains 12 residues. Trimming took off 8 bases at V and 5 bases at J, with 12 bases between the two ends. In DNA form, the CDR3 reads TGTGCCAGCTTTGGGGGCCAGGAGACCCAGTACTTC. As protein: CASFGGQETQYF.

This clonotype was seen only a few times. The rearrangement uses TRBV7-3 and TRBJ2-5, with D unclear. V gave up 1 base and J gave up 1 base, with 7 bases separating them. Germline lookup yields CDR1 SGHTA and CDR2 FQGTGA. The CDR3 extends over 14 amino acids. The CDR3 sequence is CASSLNVAQETQYF. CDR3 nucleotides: TGTGCCAGCAGCTTAAACGTGGCCCAAGAGACCCAGTACTTC.

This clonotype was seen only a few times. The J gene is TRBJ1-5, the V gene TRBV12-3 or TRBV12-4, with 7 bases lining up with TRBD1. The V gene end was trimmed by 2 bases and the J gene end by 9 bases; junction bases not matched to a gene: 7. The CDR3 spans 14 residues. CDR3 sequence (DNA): TGTGCCAGCAGTTTATGGGGGACAGTCGGGCCCCAGCATTTT. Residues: CASSLWGTVGPQHF.

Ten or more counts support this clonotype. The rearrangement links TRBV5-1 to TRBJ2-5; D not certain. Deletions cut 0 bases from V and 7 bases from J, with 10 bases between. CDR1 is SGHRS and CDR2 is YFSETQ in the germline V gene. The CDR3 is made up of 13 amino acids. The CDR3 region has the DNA TGCGCCAGCAGCTTGGAGGCTTCTGGGACCCAGTACTTC. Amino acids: CASSLEASGTQYF. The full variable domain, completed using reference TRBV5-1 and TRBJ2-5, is KAGVTQTPRYLIKTRGQQVTLSCSPISGHRSVSWYQQTPGQGLQFLFEYFSETQRNKGNFPGRFSGRQFSNSRSEMNVSTLELGDSALYLCASSLEASGTQYFGPGTRLLVL.

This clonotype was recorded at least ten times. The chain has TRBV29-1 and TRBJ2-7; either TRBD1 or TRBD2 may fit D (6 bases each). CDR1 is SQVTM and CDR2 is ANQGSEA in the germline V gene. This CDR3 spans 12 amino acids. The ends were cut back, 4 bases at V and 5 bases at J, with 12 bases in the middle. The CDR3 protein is CSVVHREDEQYF. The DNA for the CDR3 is TGCAGCGTTGTTCACAGGGAGGACGAGCAGTACTTC.

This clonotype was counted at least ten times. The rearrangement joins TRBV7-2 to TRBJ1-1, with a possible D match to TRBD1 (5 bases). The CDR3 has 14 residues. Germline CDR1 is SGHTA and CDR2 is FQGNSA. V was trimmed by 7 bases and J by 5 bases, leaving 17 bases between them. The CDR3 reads CASNLQGARTEAFF. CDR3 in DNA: TGTGCCAGCAATCTGCAAGGGGCACGGACTGAAGCTTTCTTT.

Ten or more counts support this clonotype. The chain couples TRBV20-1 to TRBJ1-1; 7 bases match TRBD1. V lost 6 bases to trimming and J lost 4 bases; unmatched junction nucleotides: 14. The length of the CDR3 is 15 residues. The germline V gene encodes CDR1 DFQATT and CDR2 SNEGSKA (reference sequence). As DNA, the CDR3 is TGCAGTGCGCGCCACAGGGGACGCTCACTCACTGAAGCTTTCTTT. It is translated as CSARHRGRSLTEAFF.

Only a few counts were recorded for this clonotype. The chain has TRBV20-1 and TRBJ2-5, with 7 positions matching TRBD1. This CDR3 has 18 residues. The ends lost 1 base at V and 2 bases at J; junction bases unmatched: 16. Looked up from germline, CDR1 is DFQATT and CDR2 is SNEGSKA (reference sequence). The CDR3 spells CSARGGKRRGLLQETQYF. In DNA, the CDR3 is TGCAGTGCTAGAGGTGGGAAAAGAAGGGGGCTTCTTCAAGAGACCCAGTACTTC.

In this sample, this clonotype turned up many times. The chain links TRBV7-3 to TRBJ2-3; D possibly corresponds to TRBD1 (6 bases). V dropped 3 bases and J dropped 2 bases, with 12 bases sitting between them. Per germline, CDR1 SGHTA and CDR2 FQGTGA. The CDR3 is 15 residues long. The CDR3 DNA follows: TGTGCCAGCAGCTTTATAGGGGGATTCACAGATACGCAGTATTTT. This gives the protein CASSFIGGFTDTQYF.

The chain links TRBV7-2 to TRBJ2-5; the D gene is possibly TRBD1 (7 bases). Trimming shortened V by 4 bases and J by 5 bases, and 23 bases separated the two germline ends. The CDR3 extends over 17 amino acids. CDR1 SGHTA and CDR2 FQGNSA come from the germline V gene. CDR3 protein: CASSSGAIQGGGETQYF. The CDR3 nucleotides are TGTGCCAGCAGCTCAGGGGCCATCCAGGGGGGCGGGGAGACCCAGTACTTC.

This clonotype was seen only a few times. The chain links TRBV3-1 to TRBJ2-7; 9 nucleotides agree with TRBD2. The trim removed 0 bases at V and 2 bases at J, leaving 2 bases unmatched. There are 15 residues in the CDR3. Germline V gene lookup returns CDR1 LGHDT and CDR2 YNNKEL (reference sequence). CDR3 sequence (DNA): TGTGCCAGCAGCCAAGAGCGCGGGAGGGCCTACGAGCAGTACTTC. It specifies CASSQERGRAYEQYF.